This TCR beta chain was found in a study of tumor and adjacent non-tumor tissue in lung cancer. Losses at the gene ends were 7 bases for V and 4 bases for J; bases not matched to a gene: 9. The germline CDR1 and CDR2 sequences are SGHRS and YFSETQ. The CDR3 extends over 14 amino acids. Three rounds of nested PCR, following a modified ARM-PCR protocol, produced the TCRbeta library. TCRdb independently ran MiXCR on the multiplex PCR reads; one entry per CDR3 protein. The sample consists of 120,000 or so distinct CDR3 sequences, 66% of them appearing once. No cell sorting was done before RNA was extracted from the tissue.

Material for sequencing was lung tumor tissue. The clonotype originates from a man between 25 and 39 years old with non-small cell lung cancer. The chain carries TRBV5-1 and TRBJ2-5; TRBD1 matches 8 bases. The CDR3 bases are TGCGCCAGCGGCCCGGACAGGGTACGAGAGACCCAGTACTTC. As protein: CASGPDRVRETQYF.